One T cell receptor (beta chain) is described in this entry. Indicated treatment: around 19 received Ad26.COV2.S at low or high dose, single or two shots; a few received placebo; per-sample allocation not given. The samples date from day 63 after the first vaccine or placebo injection. The data belong to a study of Ad26.COV2.S vaccination and SARS-CoV-2 variants. Sequencing was performed with immunoSEQ multiplex PCR; in TCRdb, only in-frame clones are kept and a portion is missing. The repertoire consists of around 340,000 clones, with 75% to 90% occurring once and the leading ten covering over 8.5%. Germline values: CDR1 LNHDA, CDR2 SQIVND (reference sequence). This CDR3 spans 14 amino acids. J was trimmed by 2 bases and V by 6 bases; bases with no gene match: 2.

The receptor's source is a person aged 18 to 59 who received the Ad26.COV2.S COVID-19 vaccine or a placebo. Here the sequenced sample was peripheral blood, taken in a trial of Ad26.COV2.S vaccine versus placebo. The chain links TRBV19 to TRBJ2-7; 12 bases align to TRBD2. The CDR3: CASSGLAGTYEQYF. The CDR3 coding sequence is TGTGCCAGTAGCGGACTAGCGGGAACCTACGAGCAGTACTTC.